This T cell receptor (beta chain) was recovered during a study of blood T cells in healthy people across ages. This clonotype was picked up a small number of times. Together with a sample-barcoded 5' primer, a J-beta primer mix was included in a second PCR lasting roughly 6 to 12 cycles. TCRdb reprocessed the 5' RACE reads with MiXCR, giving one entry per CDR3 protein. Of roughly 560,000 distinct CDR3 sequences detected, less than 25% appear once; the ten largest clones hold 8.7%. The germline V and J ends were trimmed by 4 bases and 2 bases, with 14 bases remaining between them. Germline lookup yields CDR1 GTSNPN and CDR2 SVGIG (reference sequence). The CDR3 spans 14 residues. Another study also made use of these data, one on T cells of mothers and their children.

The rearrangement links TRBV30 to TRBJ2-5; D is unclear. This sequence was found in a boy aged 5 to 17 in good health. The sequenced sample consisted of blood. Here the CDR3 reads CAWNVGQPQETQYF. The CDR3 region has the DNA TGTGCCTGGAATGTTGGTCAGCCGCAAGAGACCCAGTACTTC.